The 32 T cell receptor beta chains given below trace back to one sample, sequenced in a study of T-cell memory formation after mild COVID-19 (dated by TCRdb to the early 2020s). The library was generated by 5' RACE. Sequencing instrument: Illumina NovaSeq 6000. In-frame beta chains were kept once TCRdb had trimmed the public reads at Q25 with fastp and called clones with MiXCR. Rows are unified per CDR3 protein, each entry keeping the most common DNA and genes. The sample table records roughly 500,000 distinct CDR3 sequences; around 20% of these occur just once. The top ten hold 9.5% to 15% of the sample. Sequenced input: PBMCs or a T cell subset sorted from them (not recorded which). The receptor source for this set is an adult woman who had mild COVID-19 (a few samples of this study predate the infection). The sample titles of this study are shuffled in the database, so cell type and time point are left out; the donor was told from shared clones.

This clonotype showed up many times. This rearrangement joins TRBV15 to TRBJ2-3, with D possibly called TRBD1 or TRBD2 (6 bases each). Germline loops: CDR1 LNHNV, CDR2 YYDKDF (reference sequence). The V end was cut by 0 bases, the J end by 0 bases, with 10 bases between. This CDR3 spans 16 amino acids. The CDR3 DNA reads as TGTGCCACCAGCAGAGATGGCGGGACAAGCACAGATACGCAGTATTTT. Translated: CATSRDGGTSTDTQYF.

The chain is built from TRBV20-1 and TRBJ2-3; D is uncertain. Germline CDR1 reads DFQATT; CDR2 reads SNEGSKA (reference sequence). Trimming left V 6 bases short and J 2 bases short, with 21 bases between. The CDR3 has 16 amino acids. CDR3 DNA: TGCAGTGCCCGCCCAGCCCACTCCCCCTACACAGATACGCAGTATTTT. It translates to CSARPAHSPYTDTQYF.

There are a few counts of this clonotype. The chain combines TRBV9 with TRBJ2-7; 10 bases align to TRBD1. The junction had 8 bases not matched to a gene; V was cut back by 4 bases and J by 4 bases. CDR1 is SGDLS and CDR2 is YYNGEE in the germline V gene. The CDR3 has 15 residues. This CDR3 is CASSPTGTGEYEQYF. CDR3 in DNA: TGTGCCAGCAGCCCCACCGGGACAGGGGAATACGAGCAGTACTTC.

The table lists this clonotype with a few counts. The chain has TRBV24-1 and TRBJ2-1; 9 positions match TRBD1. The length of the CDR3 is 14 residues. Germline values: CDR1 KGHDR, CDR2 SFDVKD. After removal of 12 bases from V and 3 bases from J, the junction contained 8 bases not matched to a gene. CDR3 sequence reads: CASGTGGYYNEQFF. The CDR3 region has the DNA TGTGCCTCGGGCACAGGGGGCTACTACAATGAGCAGTTCTTC.

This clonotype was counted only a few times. CDR3 amino acids: CASSGTAVGDTQYF. The CDR3 nucleotides read TGTGCCAGCAGCGGGACAGCAGTAGGAGATACGCAGTATTTT. The chain is built from TRBV9 and TRBJ2-3; tentative D call: TRBD1 (6 bases). The CDR3 totals 14 residues. Trimming took 3 bases from V and 5 from J, leaving 13 bases between them. Germline lookup yields CDR1 SGDLS and CDR2 YYNGEE.

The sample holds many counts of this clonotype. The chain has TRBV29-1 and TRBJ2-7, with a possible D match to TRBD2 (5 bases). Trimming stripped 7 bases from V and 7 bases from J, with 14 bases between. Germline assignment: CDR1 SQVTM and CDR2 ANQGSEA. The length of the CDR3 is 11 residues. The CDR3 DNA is TGCAGCGGCCGTTCGGGGTTTGAGCAGTACTTC. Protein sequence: CSGRSGFEQYF.

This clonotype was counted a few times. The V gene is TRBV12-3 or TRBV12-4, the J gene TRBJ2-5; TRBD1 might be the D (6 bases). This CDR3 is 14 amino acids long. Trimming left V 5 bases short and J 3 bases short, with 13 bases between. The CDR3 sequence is CASSRRDNEETQYF. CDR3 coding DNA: TGTGCCAGCAGTCGCCGGGACAATGAAGAGACCCAGTACTTC.

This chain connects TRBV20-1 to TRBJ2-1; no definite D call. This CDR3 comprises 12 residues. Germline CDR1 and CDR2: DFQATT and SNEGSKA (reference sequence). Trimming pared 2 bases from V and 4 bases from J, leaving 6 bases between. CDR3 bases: TGCAGTGCTAGATACGGATACAATGAGCAGTTCTTC. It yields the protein CSARYGYNEQFF.

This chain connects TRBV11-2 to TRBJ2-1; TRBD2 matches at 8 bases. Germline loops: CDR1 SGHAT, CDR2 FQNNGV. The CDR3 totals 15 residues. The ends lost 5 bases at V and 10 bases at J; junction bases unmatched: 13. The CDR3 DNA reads TGTGCCAGCAGCCCTAGCGGGTTGGGGGGAACCGAGCAGTTCTTC. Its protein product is CASSPSGLGGTEQFF.

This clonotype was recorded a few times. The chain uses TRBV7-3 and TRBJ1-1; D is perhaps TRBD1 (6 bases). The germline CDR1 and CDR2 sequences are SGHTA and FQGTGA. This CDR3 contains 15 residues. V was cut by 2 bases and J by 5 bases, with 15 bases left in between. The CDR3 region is CASSLGGAGGTEAFF. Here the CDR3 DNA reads TGTGCCAGCAGCTTAGGGGGGGCAGGAGGGACTGAAGCTTTCTTT.

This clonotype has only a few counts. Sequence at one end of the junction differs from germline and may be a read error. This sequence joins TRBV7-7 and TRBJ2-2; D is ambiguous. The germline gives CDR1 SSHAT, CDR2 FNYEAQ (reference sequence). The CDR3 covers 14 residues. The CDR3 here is CASRNQANTGELFF. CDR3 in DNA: TGTGCTAGCAGGAATCAGGCGAACACCGGGGAGCTGTTTTTT.

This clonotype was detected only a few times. CDR3 in amino acids: CASTSDRRGYTF. CDR3 in DNA: TGTGCCAGTACCTCGGACCGCCGTGGCTACACCTTC. The V gene is TRBV19, the J gene TRBJ1-2; no firm D call. V lost 7 bases and J lost 7, with 13 bases in between. Germline CDR1 reads LNHDA; CDR2 reads SQIVND (reference sequence). CDR3 size: 12 residues. Based on the CDR3 plus reference TRBV19 and TRBJ1-2, the full variable domain is DGGITQSPKYLFRKEGQNVTLSCEQNLNHDAMYWYRQDPGQGLRLIYYSQIVNDFQKGDIAEGYSVSREKKESFPLTVTSAQKNPTAFYLCASTSDRRGYTFGSGTRLTVV.

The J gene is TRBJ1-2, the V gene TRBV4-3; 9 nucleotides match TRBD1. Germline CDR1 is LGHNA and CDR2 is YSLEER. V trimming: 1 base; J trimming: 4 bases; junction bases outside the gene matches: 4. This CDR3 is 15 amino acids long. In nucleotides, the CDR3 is TGCGCCAGCAGCCAAGGGACAGGGGAGGGCTATGGCTACACCTTC. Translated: CASSQGTGEGYGYTF.

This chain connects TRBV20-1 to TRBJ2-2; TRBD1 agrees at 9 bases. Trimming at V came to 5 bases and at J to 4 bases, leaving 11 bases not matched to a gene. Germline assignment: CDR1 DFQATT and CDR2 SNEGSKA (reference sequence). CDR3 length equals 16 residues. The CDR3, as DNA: TGCAGTGCTCGCTCCTGGGACAGGGCGGGCACCGGGGAGCTGTTTTTT. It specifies CSARSWDRAGTGELFF.

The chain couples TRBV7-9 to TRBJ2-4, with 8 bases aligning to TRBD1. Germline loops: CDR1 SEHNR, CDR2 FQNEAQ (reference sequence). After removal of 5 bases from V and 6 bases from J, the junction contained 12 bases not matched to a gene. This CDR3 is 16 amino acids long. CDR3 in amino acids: CASSPTTGQGRNIQYF. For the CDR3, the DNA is TGTGCCAGCAGCCCAACAACCGGACAGGGTCGAAACATTCAGTACTTC.

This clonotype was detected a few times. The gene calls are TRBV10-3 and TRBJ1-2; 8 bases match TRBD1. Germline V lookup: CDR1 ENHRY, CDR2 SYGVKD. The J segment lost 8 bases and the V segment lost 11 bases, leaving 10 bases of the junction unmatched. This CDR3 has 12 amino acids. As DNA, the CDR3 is TGTGCCGCCCAGGACAGGGTGCGCGGCTACACCTTC. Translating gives CAAQDRVRGYTF.

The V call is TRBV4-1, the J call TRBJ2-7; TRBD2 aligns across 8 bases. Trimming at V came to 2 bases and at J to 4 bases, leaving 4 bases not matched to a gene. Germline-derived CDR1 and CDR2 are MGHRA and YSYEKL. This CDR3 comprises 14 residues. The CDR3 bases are TGCGCCAGCAGCCAAATGCGGGGGGAATACGAGCAGTACTTC. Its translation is CASSQMRGEYEQYF.

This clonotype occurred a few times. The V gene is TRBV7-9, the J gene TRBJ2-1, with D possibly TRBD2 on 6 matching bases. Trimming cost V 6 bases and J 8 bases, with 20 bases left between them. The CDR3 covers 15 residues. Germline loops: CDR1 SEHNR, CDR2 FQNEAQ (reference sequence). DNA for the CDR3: TGTGCCAGCAGTCAAGCCTGGCTGCGGGGAGATGAGCAGTTCTTC. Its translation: CASSQAWLRGDEQFF.

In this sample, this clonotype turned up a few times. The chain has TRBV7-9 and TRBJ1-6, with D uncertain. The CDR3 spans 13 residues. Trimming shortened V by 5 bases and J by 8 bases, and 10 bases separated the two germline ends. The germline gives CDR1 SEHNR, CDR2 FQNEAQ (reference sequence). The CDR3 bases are TGTGCCAGCAGCGAGGGAGATTATTCACCCCTCCACTTT. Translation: CASSEGDYSPLHF.

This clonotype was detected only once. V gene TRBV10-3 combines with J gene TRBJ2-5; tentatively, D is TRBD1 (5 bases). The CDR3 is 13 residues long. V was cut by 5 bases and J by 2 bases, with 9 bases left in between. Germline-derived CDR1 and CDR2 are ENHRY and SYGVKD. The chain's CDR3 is CAISQGIQETQYF. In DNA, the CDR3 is TGTGCCATCAGTCAGGGTATTCAAGAGACCCAGTACTTC.

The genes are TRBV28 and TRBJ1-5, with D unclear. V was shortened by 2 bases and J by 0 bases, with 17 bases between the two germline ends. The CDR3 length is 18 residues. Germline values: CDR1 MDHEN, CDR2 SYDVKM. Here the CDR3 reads CASSLVTRVVSSNQPQHF. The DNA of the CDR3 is TGTGCCAGCAGTTTAGTTACCCGAGTAGTAAGTAGCAATCAGCCCCAGCATTTT.

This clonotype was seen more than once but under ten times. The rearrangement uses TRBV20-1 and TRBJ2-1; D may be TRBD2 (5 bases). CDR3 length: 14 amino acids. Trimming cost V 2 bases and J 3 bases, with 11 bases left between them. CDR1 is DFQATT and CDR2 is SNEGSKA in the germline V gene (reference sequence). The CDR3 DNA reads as TGCAGTGCTAGACCACGGACTGGCTACAATGAGCAGTTCTTC. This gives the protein CSARPRTGYNEQFF.

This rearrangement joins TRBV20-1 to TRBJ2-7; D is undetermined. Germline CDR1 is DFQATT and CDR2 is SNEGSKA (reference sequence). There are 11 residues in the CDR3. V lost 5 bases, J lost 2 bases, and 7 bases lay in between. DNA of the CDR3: TGCAGTGCTGATGAGACCTACGAGCAGTACTTC. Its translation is CSADETYEQYF.

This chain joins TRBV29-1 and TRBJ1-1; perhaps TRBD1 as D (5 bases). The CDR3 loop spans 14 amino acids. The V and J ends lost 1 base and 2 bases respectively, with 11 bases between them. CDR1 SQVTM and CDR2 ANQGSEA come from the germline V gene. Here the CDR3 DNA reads TGCAGCGTTGAAGGGGCAGGGATTAACACTGAAGCTTTCTTT. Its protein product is CSVEGAGINTEAFF.

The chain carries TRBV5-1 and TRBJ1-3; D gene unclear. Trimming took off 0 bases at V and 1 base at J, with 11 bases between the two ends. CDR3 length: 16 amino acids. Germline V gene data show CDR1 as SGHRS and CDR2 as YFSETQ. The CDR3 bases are TGCGCCAGCAGCTTGGCAAGTTCGGGGTCTGGAAACACCATATATTTT. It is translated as CASSLASSGSGNTIYF.

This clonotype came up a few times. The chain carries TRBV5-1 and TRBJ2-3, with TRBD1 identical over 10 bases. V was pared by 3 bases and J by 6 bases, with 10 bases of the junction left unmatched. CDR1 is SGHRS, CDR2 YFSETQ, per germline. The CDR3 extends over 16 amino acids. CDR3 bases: TGCGCCAGCAGCTCGCAGGGACAGGGGCGAGGCGATACGCAGTATTTT. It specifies CASSSQGQGRGDTQYF.

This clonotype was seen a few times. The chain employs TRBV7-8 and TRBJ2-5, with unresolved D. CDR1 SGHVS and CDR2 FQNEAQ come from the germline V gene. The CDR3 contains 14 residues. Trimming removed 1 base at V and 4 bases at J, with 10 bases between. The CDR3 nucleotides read TGTGCCAGCAGCTTAGGGAGCTTAGGAGAGACCCAGTACTTC. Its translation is CASSLGSLGETQYF.

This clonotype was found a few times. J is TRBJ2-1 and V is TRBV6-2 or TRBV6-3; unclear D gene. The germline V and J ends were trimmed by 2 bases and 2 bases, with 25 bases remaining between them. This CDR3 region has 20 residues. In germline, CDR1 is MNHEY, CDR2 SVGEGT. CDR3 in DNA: TGTGCCAGCAGTTACCCTCAGGCTCCGGTTGCGCAGGTCACCTACAATGAGCAGTTCTTC. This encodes CASSYPQAPVAQVTYNEQFF.

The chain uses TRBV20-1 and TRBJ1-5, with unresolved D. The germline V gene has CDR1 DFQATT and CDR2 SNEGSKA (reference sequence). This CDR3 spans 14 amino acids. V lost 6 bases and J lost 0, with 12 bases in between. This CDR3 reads CSARTENSNQPQHF. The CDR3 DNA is TGCAGTGCCCGAACAGAGAATAGCAATCAGCCCCAGCATTTT.

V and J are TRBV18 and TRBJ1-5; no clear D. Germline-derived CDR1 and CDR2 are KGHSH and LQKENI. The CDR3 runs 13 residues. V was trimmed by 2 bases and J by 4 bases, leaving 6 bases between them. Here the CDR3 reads CASSPEQNQPQHF. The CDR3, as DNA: TGTGCCAGCTCACCAGAACAGAATCAGCCCCAGCATTTT. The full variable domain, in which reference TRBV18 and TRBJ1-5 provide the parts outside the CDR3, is NAGVMQNPRHLVRRRGQEARLRCSPMKGHSHVYWYRQLPEEGLKFMVYLQKENIIDESGMPKERFSAEFPKEGPSILRIQQVVRGDSAAYFCASSPEQNQPQHFGDGTRLSIL.

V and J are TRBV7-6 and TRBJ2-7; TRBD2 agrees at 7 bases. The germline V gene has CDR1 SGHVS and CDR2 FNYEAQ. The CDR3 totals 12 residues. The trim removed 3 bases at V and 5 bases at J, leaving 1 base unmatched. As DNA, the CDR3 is TGTGCCAGCAGCTTCCGGGGGGACGAGCAGTACTTC. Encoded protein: CASSFRGDEQYF.

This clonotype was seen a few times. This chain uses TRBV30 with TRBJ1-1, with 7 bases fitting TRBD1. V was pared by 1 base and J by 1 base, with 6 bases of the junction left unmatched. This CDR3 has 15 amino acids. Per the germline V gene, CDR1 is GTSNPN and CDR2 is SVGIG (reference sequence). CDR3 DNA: TGTGCCTGGAGTGCAGGGGGGAGTGCGAACACTGAAGCTTTCTTT. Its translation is CAWSAGGSANTEAFF.